This T cell receptor beta chain was found in a study of OX40 agonist ivuxolimab in advanced cancers. In the study overall: Ivuxolimab, an antibody acting as an agonist of OX40 (CD134), was used to treat patients. Those treated in dose escalation had hepatocellular carcinoma, melanoma, renal cell cancer or head and neck cancer. Every 2 weeks, patients got intravenous ivuxolimab at one of six dose levels (0.01-10 mg/kg).

Overall study findings and caveats: Expanded clones were, on average, more numerous among CD8+ T cells than CD4+.

As to this clone: What it binds is unknown.

From germline, CDR1 is LNHNV and CDR2 YYDKDF (reference sequence). V lost 1 base, J lost 5 bases, and 3 bases stayed unmatched. CDR3 length equals 14 residues. The data were produced by immunoSEQ multiplex PCR, yet TCRdb's version contains in-frame clones alone and is incomplete. The profile shows approximately 74,000 clones, 90% of them singletons. This rearrangement joins TRBV15 to TRBJ2-5; TRBD1 matches at 8 bases. This specimen was CD4+ or CD8+ T cells sorted from blood, taken in a trial of the OX40 agonist ivuxolimab. The source of this sequence is an adult with an advanced solid tumor such as melanoma, head and neck, liver or kidney cancer. The CDR3 loop is CATSRAQGAETQYF. The CDR3 DNA sequence: TGTGCCACCAGCAGAGCCCAGGGGGCTGAGACCCAGTACTTC.